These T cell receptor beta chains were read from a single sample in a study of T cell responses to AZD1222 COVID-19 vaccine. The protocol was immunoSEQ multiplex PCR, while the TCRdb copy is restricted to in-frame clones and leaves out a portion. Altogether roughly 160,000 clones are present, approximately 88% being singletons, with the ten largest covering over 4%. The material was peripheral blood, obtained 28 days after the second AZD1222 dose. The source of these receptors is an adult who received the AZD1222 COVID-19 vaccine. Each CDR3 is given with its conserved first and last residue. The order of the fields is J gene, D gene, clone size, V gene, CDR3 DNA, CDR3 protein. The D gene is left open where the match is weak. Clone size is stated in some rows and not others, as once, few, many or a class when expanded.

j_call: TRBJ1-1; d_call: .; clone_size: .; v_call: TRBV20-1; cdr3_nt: TGCAGTGCTAGAGCCCCCCCAAAGCATATCTTT; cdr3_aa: CSARAPPKHIF
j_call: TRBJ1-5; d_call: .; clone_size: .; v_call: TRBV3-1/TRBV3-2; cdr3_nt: TGTGCCAGCAGCCAAAGCAGTAGCAATCAGCCCCAGCATTTT; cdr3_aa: CASSQSSSNQPQHF
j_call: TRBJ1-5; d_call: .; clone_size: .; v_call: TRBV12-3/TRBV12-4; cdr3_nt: TGTGCCAGTGTGGGGGGGTATGACCAGCCCCAGCATTTT; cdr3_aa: CASVGGYDQPQHF
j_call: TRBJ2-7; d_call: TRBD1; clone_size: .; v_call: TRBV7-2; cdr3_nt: TGTGCCAGCACCCCGGACAGGGGCCACGAGCAGTACTTC; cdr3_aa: CASTPDRGHEQYF
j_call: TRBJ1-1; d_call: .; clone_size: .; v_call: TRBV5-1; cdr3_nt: TGCGCCAGCAGCTTGGGTCCGTCGAACACTGAAGCTTTCTTT; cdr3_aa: CASSLGPSNTEAFF
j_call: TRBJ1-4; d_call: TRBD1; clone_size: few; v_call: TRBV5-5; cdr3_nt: TGTGCCAGCAGCGTCGACAGGGGGCGGAATGAAAAACTGTTTTTT; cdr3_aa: CASSVDRGRNEKLFF
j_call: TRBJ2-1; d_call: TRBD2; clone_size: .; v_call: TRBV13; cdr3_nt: TGTGCCAGCAGCTTAGGTAGAGGCGGGGGGGAGAGTATCAATGAGCAGTTCTTC; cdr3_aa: CASSLGRGGGESINEQFF
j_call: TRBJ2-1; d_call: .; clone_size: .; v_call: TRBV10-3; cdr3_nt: TGTGCCATCAGTGAGGGCAGGGACACCTACAATGAGCAGTTCTTC; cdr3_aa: CAISEGRDTYNEQFF
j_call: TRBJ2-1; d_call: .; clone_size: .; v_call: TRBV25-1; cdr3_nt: TGTGCCAGCAAAGGGTTTTACAATGAGCAGTTCTTC; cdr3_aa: CASKGFYNEQFF
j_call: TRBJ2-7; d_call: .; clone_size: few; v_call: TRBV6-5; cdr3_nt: TGTGCCAGCAGTCCTACCGCGGACCTTTACGAGCAGTACTTC; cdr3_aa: CASSPTADLYEQYF
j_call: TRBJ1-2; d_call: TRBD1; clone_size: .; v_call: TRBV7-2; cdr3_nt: TGTGCCAGCACGGGACAGGGTTGGTCTGGTGATGGCTACACCTTC; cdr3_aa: CASTGQGWSGDGYTF
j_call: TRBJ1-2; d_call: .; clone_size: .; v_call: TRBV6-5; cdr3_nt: TGTGCCAGCAGAACGGGCAACCATGGCTACACCTTC; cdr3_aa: CASRTGNHGYTF
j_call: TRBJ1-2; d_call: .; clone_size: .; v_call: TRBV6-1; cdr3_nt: TGTGCCAGCAGTGAGGGACAAGGAAAAGCTAACTATGGCTACACCTTC; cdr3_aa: CASSEGQGKANYGYTF
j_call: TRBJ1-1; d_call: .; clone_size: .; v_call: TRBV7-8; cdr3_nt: TGTGCCAGCATGCCGGTAGGCACTGAAGCTTTCTTT; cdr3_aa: CASMPVGTEAFF
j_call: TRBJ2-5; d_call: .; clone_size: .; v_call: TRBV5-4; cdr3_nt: TGTGCCAGCAGCTTGAAAAAGGGCAACCTACGAGAGACCCAGTACTTC; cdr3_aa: CASSLKKGNLRETQYF
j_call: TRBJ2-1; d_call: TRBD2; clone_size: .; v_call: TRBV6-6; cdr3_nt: TGTGCCAGCAGTTACGGGAGGGCGTCCTACAATGAGCAGTTCTTC; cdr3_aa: CASSYGRASYNEQFF
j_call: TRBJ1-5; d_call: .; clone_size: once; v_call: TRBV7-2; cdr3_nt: TGTGCCAGCAGCTTAGGACACAGAAATCAGCCCCAGCATTTT; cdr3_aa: CASSLGHRNQPQHF
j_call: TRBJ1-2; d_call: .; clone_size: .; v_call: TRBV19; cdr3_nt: TGTGCCAGTAGTGAGGCCCTTGGCTATGGCTACACCTTC; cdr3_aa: CASSEALGYGYTF
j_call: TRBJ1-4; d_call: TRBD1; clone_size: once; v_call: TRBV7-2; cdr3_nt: TGTGCCAGCAGCAGGGACAGGGGGCTTGAAAAACTGTTTTTT; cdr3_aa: CASSRDRGLEKLFF
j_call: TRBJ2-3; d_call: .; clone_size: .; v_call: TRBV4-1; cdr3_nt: TGCGCCAGCAGCCTCGGGGGAGTTACAGATACGCAGTATTTT; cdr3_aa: CASSLGGVTDTQYF
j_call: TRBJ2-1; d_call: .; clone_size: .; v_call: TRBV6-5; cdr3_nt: TGTGCCAGCAGTTACTGGGGGGGGGCCAGTTACAATGAGCAGTTCTTC; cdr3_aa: CASSYWGGASYNEQFF
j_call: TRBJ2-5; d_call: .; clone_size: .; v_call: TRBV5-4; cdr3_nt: TGTGCCAGCAGCTTGCGGGGGTTTGGAGAGACCCAGTACTTC; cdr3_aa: CASSLRGFGETQYF
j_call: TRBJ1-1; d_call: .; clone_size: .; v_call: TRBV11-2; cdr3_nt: TGTGCCAGCAGCTTAGGTATGAACACTGAAGCTTTCTTT; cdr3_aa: CASSLGMNTEAFF
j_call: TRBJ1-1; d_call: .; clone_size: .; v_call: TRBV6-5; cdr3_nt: TGTGCCAGCAGTTACTCGAGCGGGTATGAAGCTTTCTTT; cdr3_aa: CASSYSSGYEAFF
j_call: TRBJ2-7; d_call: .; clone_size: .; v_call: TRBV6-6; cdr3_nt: TGTGCCAGTAGCGGTGGGGTCGCATACGAGCAGTACTTC; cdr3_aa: CASSGGVAYEQYF
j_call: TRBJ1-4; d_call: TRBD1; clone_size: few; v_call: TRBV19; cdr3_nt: TGTGCCAGTAGTGTCCGCCGGGACAGGGGACTGTTTTTT; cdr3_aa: CASSVRRDRGLFF